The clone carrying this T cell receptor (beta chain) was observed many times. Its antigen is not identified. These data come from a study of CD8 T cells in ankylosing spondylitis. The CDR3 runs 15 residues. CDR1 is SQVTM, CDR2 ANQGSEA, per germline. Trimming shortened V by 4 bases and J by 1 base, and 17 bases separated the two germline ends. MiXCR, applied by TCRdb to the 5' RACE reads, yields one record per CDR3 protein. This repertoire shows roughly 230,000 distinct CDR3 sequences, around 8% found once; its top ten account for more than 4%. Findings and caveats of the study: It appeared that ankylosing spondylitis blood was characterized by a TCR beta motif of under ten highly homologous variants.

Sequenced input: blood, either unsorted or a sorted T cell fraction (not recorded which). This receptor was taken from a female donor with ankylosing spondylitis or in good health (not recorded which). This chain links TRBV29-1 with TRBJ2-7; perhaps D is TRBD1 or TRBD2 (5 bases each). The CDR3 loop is CSVGGVGQGSYEQYF. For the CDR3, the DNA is TGCAGCGTTGGAGGGGTGGGGCAGGGTTCCTACGAGCAGTACTTC.